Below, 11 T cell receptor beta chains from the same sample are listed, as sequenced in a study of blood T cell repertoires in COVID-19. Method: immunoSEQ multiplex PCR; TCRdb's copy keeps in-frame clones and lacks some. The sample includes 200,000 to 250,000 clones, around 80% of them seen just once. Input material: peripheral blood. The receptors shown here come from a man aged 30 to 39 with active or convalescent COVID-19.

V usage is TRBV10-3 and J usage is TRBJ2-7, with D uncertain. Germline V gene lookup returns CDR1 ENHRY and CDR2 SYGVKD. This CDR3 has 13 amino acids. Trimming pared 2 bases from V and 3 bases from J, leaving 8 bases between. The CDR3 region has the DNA TGTGCCATCAGTGAGGGTACAGACTACGAGCAGTACTTC. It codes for CAISEGTDYEQYF.

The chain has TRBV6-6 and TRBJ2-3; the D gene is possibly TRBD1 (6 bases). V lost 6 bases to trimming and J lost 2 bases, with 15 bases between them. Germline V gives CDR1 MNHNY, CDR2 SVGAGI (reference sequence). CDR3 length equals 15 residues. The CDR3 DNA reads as TGTGCCAGCAGGGGACAACCCCATATCACAGATACGCAGTATTTT. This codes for CASRGQPHITDTQYF.

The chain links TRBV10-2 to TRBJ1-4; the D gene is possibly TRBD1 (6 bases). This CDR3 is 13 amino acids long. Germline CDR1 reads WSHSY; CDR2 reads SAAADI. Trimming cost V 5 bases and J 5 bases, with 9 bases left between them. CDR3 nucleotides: TGCGCCAGCAGTCGGACAGTAAATGAAAAACTGTTTTTT. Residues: CASSRTVNEKLFF.

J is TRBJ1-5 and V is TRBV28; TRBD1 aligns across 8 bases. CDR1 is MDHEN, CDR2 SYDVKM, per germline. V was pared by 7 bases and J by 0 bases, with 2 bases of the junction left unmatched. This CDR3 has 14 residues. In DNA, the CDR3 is TGTGCCAGCACAGGGGGCTATAGCAATCAGCCCCAGCATTTT. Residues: CASTGGYSNQPQHF.

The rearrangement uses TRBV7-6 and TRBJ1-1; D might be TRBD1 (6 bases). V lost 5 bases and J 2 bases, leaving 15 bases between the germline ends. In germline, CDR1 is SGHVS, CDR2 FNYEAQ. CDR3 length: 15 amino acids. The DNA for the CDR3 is TGTGCCAGCAGCCGCAAGGGGGGGACTAACACTGAAGCTTTCTTT. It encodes CASSRKGGTNTEAFF.

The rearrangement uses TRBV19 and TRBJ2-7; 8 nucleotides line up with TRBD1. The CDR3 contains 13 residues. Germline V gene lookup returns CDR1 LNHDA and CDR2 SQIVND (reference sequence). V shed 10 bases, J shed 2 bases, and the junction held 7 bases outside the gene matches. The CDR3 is CATTGQGAYEQYF. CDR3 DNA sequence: TGTGCCACGACAGGACAGGGCGCCTACGAGCAGTACTTC.

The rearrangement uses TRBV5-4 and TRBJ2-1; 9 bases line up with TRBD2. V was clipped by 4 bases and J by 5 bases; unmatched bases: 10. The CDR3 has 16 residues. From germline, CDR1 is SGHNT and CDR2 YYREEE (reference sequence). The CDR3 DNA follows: TGTGCCAGCAGCCCTCCCCTGGCTAGCGGGAACAATGAGCAGTTCTTC. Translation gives CASSPPLASGNNEQFF.

CDR3 amino acids: CASSSAREKLFF. CDR3 sequence (DNA): TGTGCCAGCTCATCGGCCCGGGAGAAGCTGTTTTTT. The gene calls are TRBV18 and TRBJ2-2; D is perhaps TRBD2 (6 bases). This CDR3 is 12 amino acids long. V lost 5 bases and J lost 12, with 13 bases in between. Looked up from germline, CDR1 is KGHSH and CDR2 is LQKENI.

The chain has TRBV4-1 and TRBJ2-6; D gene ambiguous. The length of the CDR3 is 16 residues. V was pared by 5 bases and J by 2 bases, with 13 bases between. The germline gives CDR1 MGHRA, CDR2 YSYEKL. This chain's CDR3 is CASSGLGRTGANVLTF. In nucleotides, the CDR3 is TGCGCCAGCAGCGGTTTGGGCCGAACTGGGGCCAACGTCCTGACTTTC.

CDR3 DNA sequence: TGCGCCAGCAGCGATCTAGCGGGAACCTACGAGCAGTACTTC. Encoded protein: CASSDLAGTYEQYF. The rearrangement uses TRBV5-1 and TRBJ2-7, with TRBD2 identical over 9 bases. This CDR3 is built from 14 residues. The germline V gene encodes CDR1 SGHRS and CDR2 YFSETQ. J was trimmed by 2 bases and V by 4 bases; bases with no gene match: 4. The entire variable domain, with the rest obtained from reference TRBV5-1 and TRBJ2-7, is as follows: KAGVTQTPRYLIKTRGQQVTLSCSPISGHRSVSWYQQTPGQGLQFLFEYFSETQRNKGNFPGRFSGRQFSNSRSEMNVSTLELGDSALYLCASSDLAGTYEQYFGPGTRLTVT.

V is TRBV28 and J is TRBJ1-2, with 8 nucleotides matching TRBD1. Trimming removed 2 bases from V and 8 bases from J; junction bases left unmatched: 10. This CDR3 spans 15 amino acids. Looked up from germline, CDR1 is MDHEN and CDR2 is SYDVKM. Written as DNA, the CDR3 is TGTGCCAGCAGTTTAAGTGGGCAGGGGGCGTGGGGCTACACCTTC. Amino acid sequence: CASSLSGQGAWGYTF.